This T cell receptor (beta chain) appears in the sequencing data of a study of identical twins. Each cDNA held unique molecular identifiers, and template switching gave it a universal primer site. MiXCR, applied by TCRdb to the 5' RACE reads, yields one record per CDR3 protein. The data contain approximately 690,000 distinct CDR3 sequences, around 5.7% of them singletons. The study, taken as a whole, reports: Researchers caution that invariant MAIT and iNKT cells could partly confound zero-insertion analyses. Models predicted too little out-of-frame TCR alpha sharing in monozygotic twins.

Only healthy Caucasians were included as donors. In its sample, this clonotype was seen a few times. Its antigen is unidentified. The receptor comes from a man aged 18 to 29 in good health. The sequenced sample was naive T cells sorted from blood.

DNA of the CDR3: TGTGCCAGCTCACAGGACACGTTTTTGGGCTACACCTTC. It encodes CASSQDTFLGYTF. The rearrangement joins TRBV18 to TRBJ1-2; a weak D match, TRBD1 (5 bases). Germline V gives CDR1 KGHSH, CDR2 LQKENI. V lost 4 bases to trimming and J lost 8 bases, with 14 bases between them. This CDR3 has 13 amino acids.